This section outlines one T cell receptor beta chain sequence together with its context. Its specificity is unknown. Assay used: immunoSEQ multiplex PCR; TCRdb lists only in-frame clones, some missing. This repertoire shows 250,000 to 300,000 clones, about 94% found once; its top ten account for around 0.6%. This specimen comes from a study of T cell responses to AZD1222 COVID-19 vaccine. The ends lost 4 bases at V and 10 bases at J; junction bases unmatched: 10. CDR1 is SEHNR and CDR2 is FQNEAQ in the germline V gene (reference sequence). This CDR3 region has 14 residues. Overall study findings and caveats: Researchers took repertoire samples only after the peak T cell response had come.

Here the sequenced sample was peripheral blood, taken 28 days after the second AZD1222 dose. The rearrangement links TRBV7-9 to TRBJ2-1; 7 positions match TRBD2. This receptor was identified in an adult who received the AZD1222 COVID-19 vaccine. The CDR3 DNA is TGTGCCAGCAGCTCCGGACTAGAGCGCCCAGAGCAGTTCTTC. Protein product: CASSSGLERPEQFF.